This entry lists 4 T cell receptor beta chains sequenced from one sample in a study of blood T cell repertoires in COVID-19. The table came from immunoSEQ multiplex PCR; TCRdb's copy has only in-frame clones and leaves some out. Among some 220,000 clones listed, 86% were seen once. Sequenced sample: PBMCs or T cells enriched from blood (not recorded which). The receptors were gathered from a woman aged 50 to 60 in a cohort exposed to, infected with or recovered from COVID-19 (not recorded which).

This sequence joins TRBV7-9 and TRBJ1-3, with no clear D. CDR1 is SEHNR, CDR2 FQNEAQ, per germline (reference sequence). V lost 8 bases, J lost 0 bases, and 5 bases lay in between. CDR3 length equals 12 residues. In DNA, the CDR3 is TGTGCCAGCGAGTACTCTGGAAACACCATATATTTT. It is translated as CASEYSGNTIYF.

This chain joins TRBV2 and TRBJ2-5, with TRBD1 matching over 11 bases. After removal of 6 bases from V and 5 bases from J, the junction contained 8 bases not matched to a gene. The CDR3 runs to 15 residues. CDR1 is SNHLY and CDR2 is FYNNEI in the germline V gene. Here the CDR3 reads CASSLWTGGFETQYF. CDR3 DNA: TGTGCCAGCAGCCTTTGGACAGGGGGCTTCGAGACCCAGTACTTC. The complete variable domain, with remaining parts taken from reference TRBV2 and TRBJ2-5, reads EPEVTQTPSHQVTQMGQEVILRCVPISNHLYFYWYRQILGQKVEFLVSFYNNEISEKSEIFDDQFSVERPDGSNFTLKIRSTKLEDSAMYFCASSLWTGGFETQYFGPGTRLLVL.

V is TRBV7-3 and J is TRBJ2-6; weak D call: TRBD1 (5 bases). The germline V gene encodes CDR1 SGHTA and CDR2 FQGTGA. The CDR3 is 17 residues long. Deletions cut 5 bases from V and 0 bases from J, with 14 bases between. The CDR3 nucleotides read TGTGCCAGCAGCAGGACAACGACAAGCTCTGGGGCCAACGTCCTGACTTTC. Residues: CASSRTTTSSGANVLTF.

The rearrangement uses TRBV9 and TRBJ2-7; 9 positions match TRBD2. This CDR3 spans 15 amino acids. V shed 0 bases and J 3 bases; nucleotides not matched to a gene: 4. The germline gives CDR1 SGDLS, CDR2 YYNGEE. In DNA, the CDR3 is TGTGCCAGCAGCGTAGCAGGTAGCGGGGGCTACGAGCAGTACTTC. Amino acids: CASSVAGSGGYEQYF.